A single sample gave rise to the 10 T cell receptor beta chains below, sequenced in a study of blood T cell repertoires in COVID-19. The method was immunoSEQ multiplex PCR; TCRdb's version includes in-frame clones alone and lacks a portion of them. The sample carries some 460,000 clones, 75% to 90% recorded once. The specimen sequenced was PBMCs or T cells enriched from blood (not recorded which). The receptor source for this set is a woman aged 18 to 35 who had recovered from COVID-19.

The CDR3 region has the DNA TGTGCCAGTCGAGACGACAGGCGCTACAATGAGCAGTTCTTC. Translating gives CASRDDRRYNEQFF. The V gene is TRBV19, the J gene TRBJ2-1, with D maybe TRBD1 (6 bases). The CDR3 sequence is 14 residues long. The germline CDR1 and CDR2 sequences are LNHDA and SQIVND (reference sequence). The germline V and J ends were trimmed by 8 bases and 3 bases, with 14 bases remaining between them. Filled out from reference TRBV19 and TRBJ2-1, the complete variable domain reads DGGITQSPKYLFRKEGQNVTLSCEQNLNHDAMYWYRQDPGQGLRLIYYSQIVNDFQKGDIAEGYSVSREKKESFPLTVTSAQKNPTAFYLCASRDDRRYNEQFFGPGTRLTVL.

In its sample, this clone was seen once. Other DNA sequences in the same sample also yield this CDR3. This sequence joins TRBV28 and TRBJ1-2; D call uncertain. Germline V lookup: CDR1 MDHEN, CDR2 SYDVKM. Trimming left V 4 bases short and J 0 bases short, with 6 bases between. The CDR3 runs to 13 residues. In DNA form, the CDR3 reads TGTGCCAGCAGTTCGTCCCCTAACTATGGCTACACCTTC. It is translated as CASSSSPNYGYTF.

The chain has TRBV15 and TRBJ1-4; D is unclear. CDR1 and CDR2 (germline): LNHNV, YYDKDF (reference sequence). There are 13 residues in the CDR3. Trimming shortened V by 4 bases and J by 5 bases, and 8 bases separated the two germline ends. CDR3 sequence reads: CATSNSGNEKLFF. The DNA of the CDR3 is TGTGCCACCAGCAATTCGGGGAATGAAAAACTGTTTTTT.

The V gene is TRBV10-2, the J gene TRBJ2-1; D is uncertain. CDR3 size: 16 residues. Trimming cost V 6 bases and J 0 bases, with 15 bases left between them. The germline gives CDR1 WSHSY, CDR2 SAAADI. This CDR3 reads CASRTSILSSYNEQFF. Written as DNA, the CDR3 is TGCGCCAGCAGGACTTCCATCTTGAGCTCCTACAATGAGCAGTTCTTC.

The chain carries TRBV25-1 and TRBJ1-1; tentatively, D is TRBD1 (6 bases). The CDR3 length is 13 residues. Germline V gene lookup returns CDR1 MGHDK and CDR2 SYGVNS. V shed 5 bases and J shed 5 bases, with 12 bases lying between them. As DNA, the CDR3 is TGTGCCAGCAGTTTACAGGGTGGGACTGAAGCTTTCTTT. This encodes CASSLQGGTEAFF.

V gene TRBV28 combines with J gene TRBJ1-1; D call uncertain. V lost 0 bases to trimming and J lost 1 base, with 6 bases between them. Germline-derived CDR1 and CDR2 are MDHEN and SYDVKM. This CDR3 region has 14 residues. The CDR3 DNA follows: TGTGCCAGCAGTTTATGGGCAGGGAACACTGAAGCTTTCTTT. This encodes CASSLWAGNTEAFF.

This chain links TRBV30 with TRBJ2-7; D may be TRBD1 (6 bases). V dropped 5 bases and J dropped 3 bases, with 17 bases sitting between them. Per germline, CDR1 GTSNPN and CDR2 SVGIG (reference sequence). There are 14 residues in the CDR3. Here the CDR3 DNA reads TGTGCCTGGGCCGAAGGGGGTCAAATCTACGAGCAGTACTTC. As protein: CAWAEGGQIYEQYF.

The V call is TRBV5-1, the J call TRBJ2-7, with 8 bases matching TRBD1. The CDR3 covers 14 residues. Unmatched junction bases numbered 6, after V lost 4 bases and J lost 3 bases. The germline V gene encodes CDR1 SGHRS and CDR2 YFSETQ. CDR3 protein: CASSPGQGFYEQYF. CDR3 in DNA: TGCGCCAGCAGCCCCGGACAGGGATTCTACGAGCAGTACTTC. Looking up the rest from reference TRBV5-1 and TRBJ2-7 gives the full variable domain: KAGVTQTPRYLIKTRGQQVTLSCSPISGHRSVSWYQQTPGQGLQFLFEYFSETQRNKGNFPGRFSGRQFSNSRSEMNVSTLELGDSALYLCASSPGQGFYEQYFGPGTRLTVT.

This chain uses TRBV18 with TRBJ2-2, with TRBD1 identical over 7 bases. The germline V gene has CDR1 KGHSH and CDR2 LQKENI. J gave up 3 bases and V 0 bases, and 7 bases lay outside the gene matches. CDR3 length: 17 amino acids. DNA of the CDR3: TGTGCCAGCTCACCACCGACAGGGCGAGACGACACCGGGGAGCTGTTTTTT. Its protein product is CASSPPTGRDDTGELFF.

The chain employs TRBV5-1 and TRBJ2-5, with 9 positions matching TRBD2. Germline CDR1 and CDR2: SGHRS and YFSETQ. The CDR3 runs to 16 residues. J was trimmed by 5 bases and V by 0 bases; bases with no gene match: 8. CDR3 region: CASSLAARGGLETQYF. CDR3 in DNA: TGCGCCAGCAGCTTGGCTGCGCGGGGGGGCTTGGAGACCCAGTACTTC.